This TCR beta chain appears in the sequencing data of a study of blood T cell repertoires in COVID-19. Across the whole study: From the United States, Italy and Spain came samples of acute and convalescent COVID-19. T cells, B-cell-depleted T cells, or PBMCs provided the cDNA or gDNA that served as material.

The CDR3 has 14 amino acids. V shed 6 bases and J 6 bases; nucleotides not matched to a gene: 9. CDR1 is ENHRY, CDR2 SYGVKD, per germline. In the original workflow: Estimation of nucleated cell counts relied on the amplification of reference gene primers. Generated by immunoSEQ multiplex PCR, the TCRdb table keeps only in-frame clones and is missing some. V, J and clone size derive from that table, while D and trimming were established from the DNA sequence. The sample records 200,000 to 250,000 clones, roughly 84% being singletons. The J gene is TRBJ1-2, the V gene TRBV10-3; 8 nucleotides align to TRBD1. This sequence originates from a woman aged 80 or over with acute or convalescent COVID-19. The sequencing input was peripheral blood. The CDR3 protein is CAIRDDRGGDGYTF. As DNA, the CDR3 is TGTGCCATCAGGGACGACAGGGGTGGGGATGGCTACACCTTC.